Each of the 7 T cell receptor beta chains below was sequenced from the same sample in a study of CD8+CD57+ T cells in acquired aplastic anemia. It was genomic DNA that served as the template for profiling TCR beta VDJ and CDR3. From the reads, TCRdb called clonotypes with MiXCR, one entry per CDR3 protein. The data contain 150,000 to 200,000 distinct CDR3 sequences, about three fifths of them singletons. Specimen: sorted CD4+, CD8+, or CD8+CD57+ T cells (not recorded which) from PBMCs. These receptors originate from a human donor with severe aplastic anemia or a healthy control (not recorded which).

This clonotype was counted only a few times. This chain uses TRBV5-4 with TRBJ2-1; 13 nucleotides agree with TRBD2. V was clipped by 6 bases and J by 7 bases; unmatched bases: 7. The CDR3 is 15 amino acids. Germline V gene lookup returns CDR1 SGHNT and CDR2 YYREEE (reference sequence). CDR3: CASNGGTSGVNEQFF. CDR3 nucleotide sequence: TGTGCCAGCAACGGAGGGACTAGCGGGGTGAATGAGCAGTTCTTC.

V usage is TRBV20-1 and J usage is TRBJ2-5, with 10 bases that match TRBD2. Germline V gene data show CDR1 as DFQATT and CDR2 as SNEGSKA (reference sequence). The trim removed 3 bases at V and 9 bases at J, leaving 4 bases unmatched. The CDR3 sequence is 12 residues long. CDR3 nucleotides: TGCAGTGCTAGGAGAGCGGGGGGGGCCCAGTACTTC. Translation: CSARRAGGAQYF.

The DNA of the CDR3 is TGTGCCACCAGTGTAAAAAGTTCTGGGGCCAACGTCCTGACTTTC. Its translation: CATSVKSSGANVLTF. V usage is TRBV24-1 and J usage is TRBJ2-6; D is ambiguous. Germline CDR1 KGHDR, CDR2 SFDVKD. This CDR3 is built from 15 residues. V shed 5 bases and J shed 1 base, with 8 bases lying between them.

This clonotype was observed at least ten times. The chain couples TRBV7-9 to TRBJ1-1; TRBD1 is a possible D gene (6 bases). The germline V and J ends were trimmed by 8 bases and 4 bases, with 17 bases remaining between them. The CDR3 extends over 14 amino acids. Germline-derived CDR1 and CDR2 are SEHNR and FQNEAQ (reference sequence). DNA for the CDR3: TGTGCCAGCTTACAGGGACGGATTTCCACTGAAGCTTTCTTT. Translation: CASLQGRISTEAFF.

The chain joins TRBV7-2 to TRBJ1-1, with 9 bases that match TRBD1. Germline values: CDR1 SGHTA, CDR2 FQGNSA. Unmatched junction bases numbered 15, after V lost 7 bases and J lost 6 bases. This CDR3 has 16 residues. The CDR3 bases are TGTGCCAGCACCCCCGATCGGACAGGGGCTCTCTCTGAAGCTTTCTTT. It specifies CASTPDRTGALSEAFF.

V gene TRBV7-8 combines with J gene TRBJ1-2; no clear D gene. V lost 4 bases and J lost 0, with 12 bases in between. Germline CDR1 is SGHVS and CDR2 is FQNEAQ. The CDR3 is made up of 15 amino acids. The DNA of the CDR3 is TGTGCCAGCAGCTCCCATCGACTGTCTAACTATGGCTACACCTTC. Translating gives CASSSHRLSNYGYTF.

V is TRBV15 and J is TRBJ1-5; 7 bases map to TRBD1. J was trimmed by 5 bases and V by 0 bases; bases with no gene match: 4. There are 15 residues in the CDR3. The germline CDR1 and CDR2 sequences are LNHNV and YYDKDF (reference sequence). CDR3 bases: TGTGCCACCAGCAGAGATCAAACAGGGGATCAGCCCCAGCATTTT. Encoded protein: CATSRDQTGDQPQHF.